This T cell receptor beta chain was captured in a study of regulatory T cells in long-lasting Graves disease. The study, taken as a whole, reports: A limited number of samples was an acknowledged limitation.

Details on this clonotype: Antigen: not known.

Libraries of TCR beta came from iRepertoire HTBI primers plus Arm-PCR of CDR3 regions. Original methodology: Samples jointly harbored 60 to 70 TRBV and approximately 15 TRBJ segments. Each CDR3 protein gets one entry after TCRdb re-called the multiplex PCR reads with MiXCR. TCRdb, not the authors, supplied the V and J calls. Among 500,000 to 800,000 distinct CDR3 sequences listed, approximately 29% were seen once. Time point in this sample: persistent/refractory GD, antithyroid drugs over 5 years with positive TRAb. RNA from PBMCs was the source of the TCR library. The TCR was taken from a female donor with Graves disease. The sequenced sample was peripheral blood mononuclear cells (PBMCs), obtained when the disease was refractory, from a patient treated with antithyroid drugs.

The CDR3, as DNA: TGTGCCAGCAGCCCACTTGGGGGGTCCAGCTCTGGAAACACCATATATTTT. This gives the protein CASSPLGGSSSGNTIYF. The V call is TRBV11-2, the J call TRBJ1-3; D possibly corresponds to TRBD1 (5 bases). V gave up 5 bases and J gave up 0 bases, with 17 bases separating them. Germline lookup yields CDR1 SGHAT and CDR2 FQNNGV. The CDR3 is 17 amino acids.